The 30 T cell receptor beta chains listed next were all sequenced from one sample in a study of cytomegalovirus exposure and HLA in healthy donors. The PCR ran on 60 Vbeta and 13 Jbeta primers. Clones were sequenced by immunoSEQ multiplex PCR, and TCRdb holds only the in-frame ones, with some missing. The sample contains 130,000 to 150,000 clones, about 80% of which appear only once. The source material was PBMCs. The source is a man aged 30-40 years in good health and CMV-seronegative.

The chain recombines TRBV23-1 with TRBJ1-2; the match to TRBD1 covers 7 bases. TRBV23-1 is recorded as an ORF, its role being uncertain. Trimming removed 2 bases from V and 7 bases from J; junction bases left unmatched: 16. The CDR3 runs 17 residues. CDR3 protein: CASSQILPRGFHSGYTF. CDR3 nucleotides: TGCGCCAGCAGTCAAATTCTACCCAGGGGGTTCCATAGTGGCTACACCTTC.

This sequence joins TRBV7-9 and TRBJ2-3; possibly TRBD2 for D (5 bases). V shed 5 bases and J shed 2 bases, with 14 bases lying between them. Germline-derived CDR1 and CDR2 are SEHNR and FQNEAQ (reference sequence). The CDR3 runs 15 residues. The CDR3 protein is CASSPDWAATDTQYF. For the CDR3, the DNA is TGTGCCAGCAGCCCGGACTGGGCTGCCACAGATACGCAGTATTTT.

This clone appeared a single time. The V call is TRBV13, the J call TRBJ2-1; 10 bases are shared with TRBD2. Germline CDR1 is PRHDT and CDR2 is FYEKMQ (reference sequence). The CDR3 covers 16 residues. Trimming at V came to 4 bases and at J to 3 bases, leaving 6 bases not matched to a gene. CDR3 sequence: CASSSRTSGVYNEQFF. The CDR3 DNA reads TGTGCCAGCAGCTCCCGGACTAGCGGAGTCTACAATGAGCAGTTCTTC. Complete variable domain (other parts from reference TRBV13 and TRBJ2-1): AAGVIQSPRHLIKEKRETATLKCYPIPRHDTVYWYQQGPGQDPQFLISFYEKMQSDKGSIPDRFSAQQFSDYHSELNMSSLELGDSALYFCASSSRTSGVYNEQFFGPGTRLTVL.

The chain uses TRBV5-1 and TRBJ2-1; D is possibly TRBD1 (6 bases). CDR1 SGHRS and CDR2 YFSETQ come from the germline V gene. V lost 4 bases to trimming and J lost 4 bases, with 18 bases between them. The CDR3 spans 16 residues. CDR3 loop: CASSPSPEGTYNEQFF. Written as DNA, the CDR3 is TGCGCCAGCAGCCCGTCCCCCGAGGGGACATACAATGAGCAGTTCTTC. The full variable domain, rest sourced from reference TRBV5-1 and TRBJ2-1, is KAGVTQTPRYLIKTRGQQVTLSCSPISGHRSVSWYQQTPGQGLQFLFEYFSETQRNKGNFPGRFSGRQFSNSRSEMNVSTLELGDSALYLCASSPSPEGTYNEQFFGPGTRLTVL.

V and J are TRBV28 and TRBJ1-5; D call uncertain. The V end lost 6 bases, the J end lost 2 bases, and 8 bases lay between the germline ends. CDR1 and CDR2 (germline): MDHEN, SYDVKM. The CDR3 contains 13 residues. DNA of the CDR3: TGTGCCAGCAGCCAGCAGGGCAATCAGCCCCAGCATTTT. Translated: CASSQQGNQPQHF.

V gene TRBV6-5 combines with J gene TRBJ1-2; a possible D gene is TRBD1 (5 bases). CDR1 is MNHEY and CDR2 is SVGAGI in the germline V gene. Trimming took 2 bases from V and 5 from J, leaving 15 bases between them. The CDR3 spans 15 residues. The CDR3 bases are TGTGCCAGCAGTTACCTCCATCAAGGGGATTATGGCTACACCTTC. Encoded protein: CASSYLHQGDYGYTF.

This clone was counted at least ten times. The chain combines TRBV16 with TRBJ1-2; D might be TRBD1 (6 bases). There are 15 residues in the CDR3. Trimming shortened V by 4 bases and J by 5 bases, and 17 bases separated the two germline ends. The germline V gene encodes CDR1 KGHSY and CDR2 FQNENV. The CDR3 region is CASSRPGTFIYGYTF. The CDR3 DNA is TGTGCCAGCAGCCGCCCCGGGACATTTATTTATGGCTACACCTTC.

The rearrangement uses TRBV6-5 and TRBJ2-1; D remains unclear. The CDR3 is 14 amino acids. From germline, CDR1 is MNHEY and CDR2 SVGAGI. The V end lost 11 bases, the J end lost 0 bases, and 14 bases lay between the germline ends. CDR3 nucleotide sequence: TGTGCCGCTCGCCGGTATAGCTCCTACAATGAGCAGTTCTTC. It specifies CAARRYSSYNEQFF.

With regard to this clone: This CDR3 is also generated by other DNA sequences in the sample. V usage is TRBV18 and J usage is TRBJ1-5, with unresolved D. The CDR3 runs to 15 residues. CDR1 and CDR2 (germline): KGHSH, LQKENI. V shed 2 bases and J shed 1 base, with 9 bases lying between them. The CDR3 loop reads CASSPAEGSNQPQHF. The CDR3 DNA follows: TGTGCCAGCTCACCAGCGGAGGGAAGCAATCAGCCCCAGCATTTT.

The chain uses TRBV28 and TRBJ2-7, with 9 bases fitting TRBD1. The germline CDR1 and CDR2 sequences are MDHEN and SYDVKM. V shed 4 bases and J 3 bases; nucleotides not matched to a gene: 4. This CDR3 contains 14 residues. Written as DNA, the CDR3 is TGTGCCAGCAGTTCGGGACAGGGTGGCTACGAGCAGTACTTC. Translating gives CASSSGQGGYEQYF.

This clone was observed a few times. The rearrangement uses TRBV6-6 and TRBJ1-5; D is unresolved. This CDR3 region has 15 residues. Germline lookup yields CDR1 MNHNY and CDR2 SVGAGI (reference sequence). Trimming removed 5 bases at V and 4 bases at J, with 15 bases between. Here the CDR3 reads CASSQPGSANQPQHF. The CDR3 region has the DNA TGTGCCAGCAGTCAGCCGGGTTCGGCGAATCAGCCCCAGCATTTT.

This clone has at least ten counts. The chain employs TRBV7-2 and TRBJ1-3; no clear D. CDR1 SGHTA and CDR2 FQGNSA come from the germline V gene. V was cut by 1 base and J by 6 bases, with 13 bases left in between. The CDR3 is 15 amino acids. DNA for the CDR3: TGTGCCAGCAGCTTAGGTCCGGGGAGGGAAAACACCATATATTTT. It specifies CASSLGPGRENTIYF.

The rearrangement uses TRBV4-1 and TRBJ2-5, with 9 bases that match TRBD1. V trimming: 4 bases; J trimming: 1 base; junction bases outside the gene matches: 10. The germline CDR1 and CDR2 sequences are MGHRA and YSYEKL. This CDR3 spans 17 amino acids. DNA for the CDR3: TGCGCCAGCAGCCGAACCCCGGGACAGGGTTTCCAAGAGACCCAGTACTTC. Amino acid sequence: CASSRTPGQGFQETQYF.

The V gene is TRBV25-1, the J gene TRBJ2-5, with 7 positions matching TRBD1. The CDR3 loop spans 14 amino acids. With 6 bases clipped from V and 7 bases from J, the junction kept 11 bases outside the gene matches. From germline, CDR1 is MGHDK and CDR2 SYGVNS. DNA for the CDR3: TGTGCCAGCAGAAGGGGGCTCTTACGGGGGACCCAGTACTTC. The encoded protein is CASRRGLLRGTQYF.

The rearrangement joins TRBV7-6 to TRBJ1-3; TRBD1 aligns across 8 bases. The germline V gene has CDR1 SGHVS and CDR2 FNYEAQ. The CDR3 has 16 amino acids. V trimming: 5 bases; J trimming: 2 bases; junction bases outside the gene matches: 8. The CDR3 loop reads CASSASPGGPGNTIYF. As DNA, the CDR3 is TGTGCCAGCAGCGCGTCTCCAGGGGGCCCTGGAAACACCATATATTTT.

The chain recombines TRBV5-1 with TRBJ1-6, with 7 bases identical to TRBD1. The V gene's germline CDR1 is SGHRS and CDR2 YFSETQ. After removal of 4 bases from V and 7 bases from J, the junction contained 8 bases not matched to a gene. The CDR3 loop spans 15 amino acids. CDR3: CASSPTGQVNSPLHF. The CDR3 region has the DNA TGCGCCAGCAGCCCGACCGGACAGGTCAATTCACCCCTCCACTTT.

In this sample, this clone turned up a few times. The CDR3 DNA reads as TGTGCCAGCAGCACCGGACAGGGTGGGACTGAAGCTTTCTTT. Translating gives CASSTGQGGTEAFF. The chain has TRBV28 and TRBJ1-1; 8 nucleotides match TRBD1. The CDR3 length is 14 residues. Germline CDR1 MDHEN, CDR2 SYDVKM. The trim removed 6 bases at V and 5 bases at J, leaving 8 bases unmatched.

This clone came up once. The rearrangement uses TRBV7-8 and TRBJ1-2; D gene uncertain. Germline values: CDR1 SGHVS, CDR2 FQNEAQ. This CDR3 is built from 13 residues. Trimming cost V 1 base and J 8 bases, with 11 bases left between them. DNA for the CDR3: TGTGCCAGCAGCTTAGTCTTGAGAGGGGGCTACACCTTC. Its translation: CASSLVLRGGYTF. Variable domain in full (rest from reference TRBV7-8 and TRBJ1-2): GAGVSQSPRYKVAKRGQDVALRCDPISGHVSLFWYQQALGQGPEFLTYFQNEAQLDKSGLPSDRFFAERPEGSVSTLKIQRTQQEDSAVYLCASSLVLRGGYTFGSGTRLTVV.

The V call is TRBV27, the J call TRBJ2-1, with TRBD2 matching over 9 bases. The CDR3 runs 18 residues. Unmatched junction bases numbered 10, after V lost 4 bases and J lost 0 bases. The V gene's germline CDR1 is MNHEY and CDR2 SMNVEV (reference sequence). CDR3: CASSSSAGGVSSYNEQFF. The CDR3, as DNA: TGTGCCAGCAGTTCATCAGCGGGGGGCGTTAGCTCCTACAATGAGCAGTTCTTC.

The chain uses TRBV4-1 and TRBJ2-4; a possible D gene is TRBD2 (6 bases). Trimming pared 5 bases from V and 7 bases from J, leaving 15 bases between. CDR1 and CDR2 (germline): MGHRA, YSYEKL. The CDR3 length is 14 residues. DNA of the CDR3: TGCGCCAGCAGCAACCGGGACTTATCTAACATTCAGTACTTC. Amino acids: CASSNRDLSNIQYF.

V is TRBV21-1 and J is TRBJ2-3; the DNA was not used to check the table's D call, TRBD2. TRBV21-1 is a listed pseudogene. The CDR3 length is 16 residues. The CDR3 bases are TGTGCCAGCAGCAAGGTTGAAAGCGGGAACCCAGATACGCAGTATTTT. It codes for CASSKVESGNPDTQYF.

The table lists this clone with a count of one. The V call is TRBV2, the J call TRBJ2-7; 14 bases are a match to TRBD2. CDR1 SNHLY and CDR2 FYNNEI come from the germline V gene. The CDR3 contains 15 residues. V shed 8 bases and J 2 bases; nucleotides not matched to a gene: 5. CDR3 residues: CASRVGLAGAYEQYF. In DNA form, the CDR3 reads TGTGCCAGCCGGGTGGGACTAGCGGGGGCCTACGAGCAGTACTTC.

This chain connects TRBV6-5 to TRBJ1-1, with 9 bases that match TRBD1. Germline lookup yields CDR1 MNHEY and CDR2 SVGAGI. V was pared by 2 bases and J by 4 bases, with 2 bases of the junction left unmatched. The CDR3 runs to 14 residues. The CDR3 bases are TGTGCCAGCAGTTACCGACAGGGGGGCACTGAAGCTTTCTTT. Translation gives CASSYRQGGTEAFF.

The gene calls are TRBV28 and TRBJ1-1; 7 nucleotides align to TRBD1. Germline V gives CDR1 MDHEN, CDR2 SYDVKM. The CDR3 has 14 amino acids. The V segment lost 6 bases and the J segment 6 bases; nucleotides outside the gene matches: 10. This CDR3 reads CASRIIGQVPEAFF. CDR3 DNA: TGTGCCAGCAGGATAATCGGACAGGTTCCTGAAGCTTTCTTT.

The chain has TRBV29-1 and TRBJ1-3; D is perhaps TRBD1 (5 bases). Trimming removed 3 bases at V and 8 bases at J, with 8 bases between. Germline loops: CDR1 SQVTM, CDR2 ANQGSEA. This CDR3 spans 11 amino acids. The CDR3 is CSVDRADTIYF. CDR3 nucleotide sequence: TGCAGCGTTGACAGGGCGGACACCATATATTTT.

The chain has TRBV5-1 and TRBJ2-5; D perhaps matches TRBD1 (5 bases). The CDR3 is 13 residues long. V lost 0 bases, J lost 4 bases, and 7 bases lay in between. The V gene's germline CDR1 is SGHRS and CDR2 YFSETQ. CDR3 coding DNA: TGCGCCAGCAGCTTGGAGGGGCGAGAGACCCAGTACTTC. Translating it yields CASSLEGRETQYF.

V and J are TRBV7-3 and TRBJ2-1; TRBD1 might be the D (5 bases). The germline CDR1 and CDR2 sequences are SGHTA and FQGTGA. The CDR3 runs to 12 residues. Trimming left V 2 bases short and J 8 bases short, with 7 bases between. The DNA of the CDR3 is TGTGCCAGCAGCTTACAGGGCGATGAGCAGTTCTTC. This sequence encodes CASSLQGDEQFF.

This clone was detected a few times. In nucleotides, the CDR3 is TGTGCCAGCAGCTTAGGGTCGACAGGGCCCCAGGCTGAAGCTTTCTTT. Its protein product is CASSLGSTGPQAEAFF. The rearrangement uses TRBV11-3 and TRBJ1-1, with 7 bases identical to TRBD1. This CDR3 spans 16 amino acids. Per germline, CDR1 SGHNT and CDR2 YENEEA. V trimming: 1 base; J trimming: 6 bases; junction bases outside the gene matches: 11.

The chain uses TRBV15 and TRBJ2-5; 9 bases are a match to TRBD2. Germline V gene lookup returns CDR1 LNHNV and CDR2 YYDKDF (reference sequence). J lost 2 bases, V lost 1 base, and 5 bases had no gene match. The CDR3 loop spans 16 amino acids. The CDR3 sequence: CATSRGGLAGQETQYF. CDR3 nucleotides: TGTGCCACCAGCAGAGGGGGACTAGCTGGGCAAGAGACCCAGTACTTC.

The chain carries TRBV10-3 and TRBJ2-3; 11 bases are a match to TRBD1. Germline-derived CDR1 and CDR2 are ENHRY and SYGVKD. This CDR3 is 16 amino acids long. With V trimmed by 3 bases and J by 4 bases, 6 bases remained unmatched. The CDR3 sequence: CAISDPGQGAADTQYF. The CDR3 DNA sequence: TGTGCCATCAGTGATCCTGGACAGGGGGCAGCAGATACGCAGTATTTT.